This T cell receptor beta chain was retrieved from a study of radiation and T cells in renal cell carcinoma. The protocol was immunoSEQ multiplex PCR, while the TCRdb copy is restricted to in-frame clones and leaves out a portion. This sample has about 150,000 clones, with roughly 90% found just once. Broader study findings: Without pretreatment biopsies, baseline tumor clonotype presence was undetermined. Top tumor clonotypes rose in blood 2 weeks post-radiation, then contracted.

Stated time point: blood 2 weeks post-SBRT. Treatment indicated: 15 Gy SBRT to primary tumor, nephrectomy 4 weeks later. After SBRT, blood was collected at 2 and 4 weeks, plus baseline. This renal cell carcinoma was of the clear cell type. Germline V lookup: CDR1 LGHNA, CDR2 YSLEER. The CDR3 runs 15 residues. Trimming cost V 0 bases and J 0 bases, with 3 bases left between them. Concerning this clone itself: Its cognate antigen is unknown.

The J gene is TRBJ2-6, the V gene TRBV4-3; D call uncertain. The receptor's source is a woman between 50 and 59 years old with renal cell carcinoma. The sequenced sample was blood, obtained from a patient whose treatment included radiotherapy and nephrectomy. This chain's CDR3 is CASSQDNSGANVLTF. CDR3 DNA sequence: TGCGCCAGCAGCCAAGATAACTCTGGGGCCAACGTCCTGACTTTC.